This T cell receptor beta chain was sequenced for a study of blood T cell repertoires in COVID-19. Study-level background: From the United States, Italy and Spain came samples of acute and convalescent COVID-19. PBMCs, B-cell-depleted T cells, or T cells were the source of the cDNA or gDNA that made up the material.

Germline CDR1 SGHNT, CDR2 YENEEA. The CDR3 has 14 residues. The V end was cut by 5 bases, the J end by 4 bases, with 14 bases between. Methods used by the authors: Quantification of nucleated cells was approximated via reference gene primer amplification. Assay: immunoSEQ multiplex PCR; the TCRdb copy retains only in-frame clones and omits some. From that table come the V and J calls and clone size; the DNA was used to work out D and trimming. The data hold approximately 220,000 clones, with approximately 87% observed a single time. The sample comprised peripheral blood. The chain uses TRBV11-3 and TRBJ1-1; D is unclear. This TCR derives from a man aged 55 to 70 who had recovered from COVID-19. CDR3 amino acids: CASSATDLGTEAFF. The DNA for the CDR3 is TGTGCCAGCAGCGCGACTGATTTGGGCACTGAAGCTTTCTTT.